Listed below are T cell receptor beta chains from one sample, sequenced in a study of blood T cell repertoires in COVID-19. The data were produced by immunoSEQ multiplex PCR, yet TCRdb's version contains in-frame clones alone and is incomplete. The sample includes roughly 68,000 clones, 90% to 95% of them seen just once. Specimen: peripheral blood. Source of these receptors: a man aged 40-55 years with COVID-19, enrolled during active disease. Each CDR3 is given with its conserved first and last residue. The D gene is left open where the match is weak. Clone size, where shown, is once, few, many, or a class for clones that have expanded.

v_call,d_call,clone_size,j_call,cdr3_aa,cdr3_nt
TRBV5-4,TRBD1,.,TRBJ1-2,CASSGQGRSAGGYTF,TGTGCCAGCAGCGGACAGGGTCGTAGTGCGGGGGGCTACACCTTC
TRBV24-1,.,.,TRBJ2-2,CATSESGFFANTGELFF,TGTGCCACCAGTGAATCAGGGTTTTTCGCGAACACCGGGGAGCTGTTTTTT
TRBV6-5,.,.,TRBJ1-3,CASSSMGLGNTIYF,TGTGCCAGCAGCTCAATGGGGCTTGGAAACACCATATATTTT
TRBV10-3,TRBD1,once,TRBJ1-6,CAIRGTGDYTSPLHF,TGTGCCATCAGGGGGACAGGGGATTATACTTCACCCCTCCACTTT
TRBV6-5,.,.,TRBJ2-1,CASSPVAVPYNEQFF,TGTGCCAGCAGTCCTGTAGCGGTTCCTTACAATGAGCAGTTCTTC
TRBV19,.,.,TRBJ2-3,CASSQSGYTDTQYF,TGTGCCAGTAGTCAAAGCGGATACACAGATACGCAGTATTTT
TRBV7-9,.,few,TRBJ1-4,CASSLGFEGIGEKLFF,TGTGCCAGCAGCTTAGGATTCGAGGGAATAGGTGAAAAACTGTTTTTT
TRBV5-1,.,.,TRBJ2-1,CASSLGGSYNEQFF,TGCGCCAGCAGCTTAGGGGGCTCCTACAATGAGCAGTTCTTC
TRBV12-3/TRBV12-4,.,.,TRBJ1-1,CASSQGMNTEAFF,TGTGCCAGCAGCCAGGGTATGAACACTGAAGCTTTCTTT
TRBV19,TRBD2,.,TRBJ2-7,CASSTGGSGGAEEQYF,TGTGCCAGTTCTACCGGTGGGAGCGGGGGGGCTGAAGAGCAGTACTTC
TRBV7-6,.,.,TRBJ2-1,CASRSVDEQFF,TGTGCCAGCAGGAGCGTGGATGAGCAGTTCTTC